Given below is one T cell receptor (beta chain) in context. The target antigen is unknown. Only in-frame clones appear in the TCRdb table, and some are missing; sequencing was by immunoSEQ multiplex PCR. The sample yields approximately 79,000 clones, 65% to 90% seen once. These data belong to a study of OX40 agonist ivuxolimab in advanced cancers. Study-level background: At 0.01 to 10 mg/kg, ivuxolimab was administered intravenously to patients every 2 weeks. Subjects had a mean age of about 65 years, with a range of roughly 23 to 79; less than 90% were male. Study observations and caveats: Clonal expansion by week 6 occurred in CD4+ and CD8+ blood T cells (at 0.1 to 3.0 mg/kg).

Germline trimming cut 3 bases from V and 2 bases from J; bases unmatched to any gene: 4. CDR1 SGHRS and CDR2 YFSETQ come from the germline V gene. The CDR3 has 15 amino acids. If patients had autoimmune disease history or systemic immunosuppression, they were excluded. The sequence derives from an adult with an advanced solid tumor such as melanoma, head and neck, liver or kidney cancer. The material sequenced was CD4+ or CD8+ T cells sorted from blood, taken in a trial of the OX40 agonist ivuxolimab. The chain has TRBV5-1 and TRBJ1-5; 8 nucleotides line up with TRBD1. This CDR3 reads CASSSTGEGNQPQHF. CDR3 coding DNA: TGCGCCAGCAGCTCGACAGGGGAGGGCAATCAGCCCCAGCATTTT.